Listed below are T cell receptor beta chains from one sample, sequenced in a study of cytomegalovirus exposure and HLA in healthy donors. Generated by immunoSEQ multiplex PCR, the TCRdb table keeps only in-frame clones and is missing some. The sample carries about 120,000 clones, about 8.6% recorded once. Sequencing was carried out using PBMCs. Receptors were obtained from a woman between 40 and 55 years old in good health and CMV-seropositive. CDR3s include the opening cysteine and the closing phenylalanine or tryptophan. The D gene is left open where the match is weak. Some rows mark clone size as missing; the rest say once, few, many or name a class of expanded clone.

CASNPPPGSGTDTQYF	TGCGCCAGCAACCCTCCCCCGGGGTCCGGCACAGATACGCAGTATTTT	16	few	TRBV5-1	-	TRBJ2-3
CASSPRQISGANVLTF	TGTGCCAGCAGCCCAAGACAGATCTCTGGGGCCAACGTCCTGACTTTC	16	-	TRBV13	-	TRBJ2-6
CASSPRIGFYEQYF	TGTGCCAGCTCACCAAGGATCGGGTTCTACGAGCAGTACTTC	14	few	TRBV18	-	TRBJ2-7
CASRTGVYPGANVLTF	TGTGCCAGTAGGACAGGGGTCTATCCTGGGGCCAACGTCCTGACTTTC	16	few	TRBV19	TRBD1	TRBJ2-6
CASFRVVNEKLFF	TGTGCCAGCTTCAGGGTGGTTAATGAAAAACTGTTTTTT	13	few	TRBV2	-	TRBJ1-4
CASQGDTDTQYF	TGTGCCAGCCAGGGGGACACAGATACGCAGTATTTT	12	few	TRBV9	TRBD1	TRBJ2-3
CASSLEPGQGPNEQYF	TGTGCCAGCAGCCTGGAACCGGGACAGGGGCCGAACGAGCAGTACTTC	16	-	TRBV5-6	TRBD1	TRBJ2-7
CASSPRGDTEAFF	TGTGCCAGCAGCCCACGGGGGGACACTGAAGCTTTCTTT	13	-	TRBV7-9	-	TRBJ1-1
CASSFQEGRNYGYTF	TGCGCCAGCAGCTTCCAGGAGGGGCGAAACTATGGCTACACCTTC	15	-	TRBV5-1	-	TRBJ1-2
CASSIGAGQEAFF	TGTGCCAGTAGTATAGGGGCAGGCCAGGAAGCTTTCTTT	13	many	TRBV19	-	TRBJ1-1
CASSLRTGGTEAFF	TGCGCCAGCAGCTTGCGGACAGGGGGCACTGAAGCTTTCTTT	14	-	TRBV5-1	TRBD1	TRBJ1-1
CASSTILSGQFHEQYF	TGCGCCAGCAGCACAATACTCTCGGGACAGTTCCACGAGCAGTACTTC	16	few	TRBV5-1	TRBD1	TRBJ2-7
CASSLGQGRIYEQYF	TGTGCCAGCAGTTTAGGACAGGGAAGAATCTACGAGCAGTACTTC	15	few	TRBV5-5	TRBD1	TRBJ2-7
CASRDNHRDRVSTGELFF	TGTGCCAGCAGAGATAATCACCGGGACAGGGTATCCACCGGGGAGCTGTTTTTT	18	-	TRBV11-2	TRBD1	TRBJ2-2
CASSPRGTDPQETQYF	TGTGCCAGCAGTCCCCGAGGGACAGACCCGCAAGAGACCCAGTACTTC	16	-	TRBV27	TRBD1	TRBJ2-5
CASSLKTTNTGELFF	TGTGCCAGCAGCCTTAAGACAACGAACACCGGGGAGCTGTTTTTT	15	few	TRBV5-4	-	TRBJ2-2
CASIKGEGRIGYTF	TGTGCCAGCATCAAAGGGGAGGGGAGGATTGGCTACACCTTC	14	-	TRBV6-1	-	TRBJ1-2
CASSLTGVGSPLHF	TGTGCCAGCAGCCTTACAGGGGTCGGGTCACCCCTCCACTTT	14	-	TRBV28	TRBD1	TRBJ1-6
CASSVEGQPQHF	TGTGCCAGCTCAGTCGAGGGTCAGCCCCAGCATTTT	12	few	TRBV18	-	TRBJ1-5
CASSQDTQYF	TGTGCCAGCAGTCAAGATACGCAGTATTTT	10	-	TRBV7-9	-	TRBJ2-3
CASSFGQSNQPQHF	TGTGCCAGCAGCTTTGGACAGTCAAATCAGCCCCAGCATTTT	14	-	TRBV5-6	-	TRBJ1-5
CASSQDGFRTGANTEAFF	TGTGCCAGCAGCCAAGATGGTTTTAGGACAGGGGCCAACACTGAAGCTTTCTTT	18	few	TRBV14	TRBD1	TRBJ1-1
CASSSGQVKSNEQFF	TGTGCCAGCAGCTCCGGACAGGTTAAGAGCAATGAGCAGTTCTTC	15	few	TRBV7-9	TRBD1	TRBJ2-1
CASSFGQVDRDEQFF	TGTGCCAGCAGCTTCGGACAGGTCGATCGGGATGAGCAGTTCTTC	15	-	TRBV7-7	TRBD1	TRBJ2-1
CASSPSWSEGYGYTF	TGTGCCAGCTCACCGTCGTGGAGTGAGGGCTATGGCTACACCTTC	15	-	TRBV18	-	TRBJ1-2
CASSYGFGTGVHNEQFF	TGTGCCAGCAGCTATGGGTTCGGGACAGGGGTCCACAATGAGCAGTTCTTC	17	-	TRBV27	TRBD1	TRBJ2-1
CASSLDPQARYEQYF	TGTGCCAGCAGCTTGGACCCACAGGCTCGCTACGAGCAGTACTTC	15	-	TRBV5-6	-	TRBJ2-7
CASKNNRGSYEQYF	TGTGCCAGTAAGAATAACAGGGGTAGCTACGAGCAGTACTTC	14	-	TRBV19	TRBD1	TRBJ2-7
CASSPGTLNTEAFF	TGTGCCAGCAGCCCCGGGACACTGAACACTGAAGCTTTCTTT	14	few	TRBV6-4	-	TRBJ1-1
CASSTDGETQYF	TGTGCCAGTAGTACAGACGGGGAGACCCAGTACTTC	12	few	TRBV19	-	TRBJ2-5
CSVEFVHQGPDGYTF	TGCAGCGTTGAATTCGTACATCAGGGGCCAGATGGCTACACCTTC	15	few	TRBV29-1	-	TRBJ1-2
CASSLVPAASGYTF	TGTGCCAGCAGTTTAGTCCCCGCGGCGAGTGGCTACACCTTC	14	-	TRBV7-2	-	TRBJ1-2
CASSMQGAPIEQYF	TGCGCCAGCAGCATGCAGGGGGCCCCCATCGAGCAGTACTTC	14	few	TRBV5-1	TRBD1	TRBJ2-7
CASSEGLAGGTGEQFF	TGTGCCAGCAGCGAAGGACTAGCGGGGGGGACGGGTGAGCAGTTCTTC	16	-	TRBV11-3	TRBD2	TRBJ2-1
CASSLAGGTGFYQPQHF	TGTGCCAGCAGCTTAGCCGGTGGGACAGGGTTTTATCAGCCCCAGCATTTT	17	-	TRBV7-8	TRBD1	TRBJ1-5
CASSQGSKGVGTDTQYF	TGTGCCAGCAGCCAAGGTAGCAAGGGGGTGGGCACAGATACGCAGTATTTT	17	few	TRBV4-2	-	TRBJ2-3
CASSASGTGGPNEQFF	TGTGCCAGCAGCGCATCCGGGACAGGGGGCCCCAATGAGCAGTTCTTC	16	few	TRBV7-9	TRBD1	TRBJ2-1
CSVEDYNGYTF	TGCAGCGTTGAAGATTATAATGGCTACACCTTC	11	-	TRBV29-1	-	TRBJ1-2
CASSADSGGWNTGELFF	TGTGCCAGCAGCGCGGATAGCGGGGGCTGGAACACCGGGGAGCTGTTTTTT	17	-	TRBV9	TRBD2	TRBJ2-2
CASSYAGTSGGPPATQYF	TGTGCCAGCAGCTACGCGGGGACTAGCGGGGGTCCCCCCGCTACGCAGTATTTT	18	few	TRBV7-3	TRBD2	TRBJ2-3
CASSPQGAMPYEQYF	TGTGCCAGCAGTCCACAGGGGGCGATGCCCTACGAGCAGTACTTC	15	-	TRBV7-8	TRBD1	TRBJ2-7
CASSFSANTGELFF	TGCGCCAGCAGCTTTTCAGCGAACACCGGGGAGCTGTTTTTT	14	-	TRBV5-1	-	TRBJ2-2